This entry lists 5 T cell receptor beta chains sequenced from one sample in a study of blood T cell repertoires in COVID-19. Profiling relied on immunoSEQ multiplex PCR, and the TCRdb table lists in-frame clones only, not all of them. The table records about 15,000 clones, around 75% of them present only once. The sample taken for sequencing was peripheral blood. All receptors come from a man aged 60-69 years with acute or convalescent COVID-19.

V gene TRBV11-2 combines with J gene TRBJ2-7; 7 bases match TRBD2. The CDR3 runs to 18 residues. CDR1 is SGHAT and CDR2 is FQNNGV in the germline V gene. V was pared by 5 bases and J by 7 bases, with 23 bases of the junction left unmatched. The CDR3, as DNA: TGTGCCAGCAGCCCATTCGGGAGGCAGTTGAAGCAGGGAGGTGAGCAGTACTTC. It specifies CASSPFGRQLKQGGEQYF.

This chain links TRBV2 with TRBJ2-2; D is uncertain. This CDR3 region has 15 residues. The V end lost 8 bases, the J end lost 1 base, and 14 bases lay between the germline ends. Germline CDR1 is SNHLY and CDR2 is FYNNEI. CDR3 protein: CASRGRRLNTGELFF. The CDR3 bases are TGTGCCAGCCGTGGCCGGCGGCTGAACACCGGGGAGCTGTTTTTT.

V gene TRBV5-5 combines with J gene TRBJ1-5, with no clear D. The germline V gene has CDR1 SGHKS and CDR2 YYEKEE (reference sequence). V was shortened by 4 bases and J by 1 base, with 15 bases between the two germline ends. The CDR3 has 16 residues. The CDR3 region has the DNA TGTGCCAGCAGCCGATTCCCTAGCGTGAGCAATCAGCCCCAGCATTTT. It codes for CASSRFPSVSNQPQHF.

The V and J genes are TRBV18 and TRBJ1-3, with D uncertain. In germline, CDR1 is KGHSH, CDR2 LQKENI. The CDR3 is 12 residues long. V lost 6 bases, J lost 4 bases, and 7 bases lay in between. CDR3: CASSFQGNTIYF. CDR3 nucleotides: TGTGCCAGCTCCTTTCAGGGAAACACCATATATTTT.

This CDR3 is CASSTDSEAFF. As DNA, the CDR3 is TGTGCCAGCTCAACCGATAGTGAAGCTTTCTTT. This chain links TRBV18 with TRBJ1-1, with unresolved D. V lost 5 bases to trimming and J lost 7 bases, with 8 bases between them. Germline CDR1 reads KGHSH; CDR2 reads LQKENI. The CDR3 has 11 residues.